The rows below give T cell receptor beta chains drawn from one sample of a study of cytomegalovirus exposure and HLA in healthy donors. Only in-frame clones appear in the TCRdb table, and some are missing; sequencing was by immunoSEQ multiplex PCR. The sample carries around 120,000 clones, more than 60% recorded once. The sequencing input was PBMCs. Receptor source: a woman aged 35 to 49 in good health and CMV-seronegative. Both conserved end residues are part of each CDR3. The D gene is left open where the match is weak. A clone size is listed for some rows: how often the clone was seen (once, few, many), or a class if it is expanded.

>NA|TRBJ2-7|TRBV7-8|TRBD2
CASSLKRGSSYEQYF
TGTGCCAGCAGCTTAAAGCGGGGGTCCTCCTACGAGCAGTACTTC
>NA|TRBJ2-1|TRBV9|NA
CASSVDEGVNEQFF
TGTGCCAGCAGCGTAGATGAGGGAGTAAATGAGCAGTTCTTC
>NA|TRBJ2-1|TRBV4-1|TRBD2
CASSQDFLAGGLGQFF
TGCGCCAGCAGCCAAGATTTCCTAGCGGGGGGCTTAGGGCAGTTCTTC
>NA|TRBJ2-5|TRBV30|NA
CAWRFGQETQYF
TGTGCCTGGAGATTCGGCCAAGAGACCCAGTACTTC
>NA|TRBJ1-5|TRBV2|NA
CASSWTQYSNQPQHF
TGTGCCAGCAGTTGGACACAATATAGCAATCAGCCCCAGCATTTT
>once|TRBJ1-1|TRBV6-6|NA
CASSYRGQNTEAFF
TGTGCCAGCAGTTACCGTGGACAGAACACTGAAGCTTTCTTT
>NA|TRBJ2-5|TRBV6-4|TRBD1
CARKRKNRTGQETQYF
TGTGCCAGGAAACGTAAAAACCGGACAGGCCAAGAGACCCAGTACTTC
>few|TRBJ2-5|TRBV4-1|NA
CASSQDLTWQETQYF
TGCGCCAGCAGCCAAGATCTAACGTGGCAAGAGACCCAGTACTTC
>NA|TRBJ2-1|TRBV6-6|NA
CASSPTGVSYNEQFF
TGTGCCAGCAGCCCGACAGGTGTCTCCTACAATGAGCAGTTCTTC
>NA|TRBJ2-2|TRBV19|NA
CASSSRGEGTGELFF
TGTGCCAGTAGTTCCAGGGGTGAGGGCACCGGGGAGCTGTTTTTT
>once|TRBJ2-1|TRBV19|NA
CASSRGITYNEQFF
TGTGCCAGTAGTAGAGGGATTACCTACAATGAGCAGTTCTTC
>many|TRBJ2-7|TRBV7-9|NA
CASSPFGTPGRVEQYF
TGTGCCAGCAGCCCGTTCGGGACACCCGGTAGAGTCGAGCAGTACTTC
>NA|TRBJ2-3|TRBV5-5|NA
CASSLWRLTDTQYF
TGTGCCAGCAGCTTGTGGCGGCTCACAGATACGCAGTATTTT
>NA|TRBJ2-2|TRBV7-3|TRBD1
CASSLGTGDTGELFF
TGTGCCAGCAGCTTGGGGACAGGCGACACCGGGGAGCTGTTTTTT
>once|TRBJ1-3|TRBV10-3|TRBD1
CAISTGQGVGGNSGNTIYF
TGTGCCATCAGTACTGGACAGGGCGTCGGCGGAAACTCTGGAAACACCATATATTTT
>NA|TRBJ1-3|TRBV30|NA
CAWSEGTGNTIYF
TGTGCCTGGAGTGAGGGGACTGGAAACACCATATATTTT
>NA|TRBJ2-7|TRBV5-6|TRBD1
CASSVDRAEQYF
TGTGCCAGCAGCGTGGACAGGGCCGAGCAGTACTTC
>NA|TRBJ1-2|TRBV5-1|TRBD1
CASSLHRGSGYTF
TGCGCCAGCAGCTTGCACAGGGGTAGTGGCTACACCTTC
>few|TRBJ2-2|TRBV7-6|NA
CASSPYESGELFF
TGTGCCAGCAGCCCCTACGAGTCCGGGGAGCTGTTTTTT
>few|TRBJ1-1|TRBV5-1|TRBD1
CASSLGQGATPEAFF
TGCGCCAGCAGCTTGGGTCAGGGGGCCACCCCTGAAGCTTTCTTT
>NA|TRBJ2-5|TRBV5-8|TRBD1
CASSSQGVETQYF
TGTGCCAGCAGTTCACAGGGGGTAGAGACCCAGTACTTC
>NA|TRBJ2-2|TRBV19|NA
CASSIGGSHTGELFF
TGTGCCAGTAGTATAGGAGGGAGCCACACCGGGGAGCTGTTTTTT
>NA|TRBJ2-2|TRBV4-2|TRBD2
CASSPWERGGPHTGELFF
TGTGCCAGCAGCCCTTGGGAGAGGGGAGGGCCTCACACCGGGGAGCTGTTTTTT
>NA|TRBJ1-5|TRBV27|NA
CASRGGHNQPQHF
TGTGCCAGCAGAGGAGGGCACAATCAGCCCCAGCATTTT
>NA|TRBJ2-6|TRBV6-5|NA
CASSYSTSGANGLTF
TGTGCCAGCAGTTACTCGACCTCTGGGGCCAACGGCCTGACTTTC
>NA|TRBJ2-4|TRBV6-6|NA
CASRSTALAKNSQYF
TGTGCCAGCAGGAGCACAGCTCTAGCCAAAAACAGTCAGTACTTC
>NA|TRBJ2-4|TRBV30|TRBD2
CAWSGTSGGGNIQYF
TGTGCCTGGAGTGGGACTAGCGGGGGTGGGAACATTCAGTACTTC
>NA|TRBJ2-1|TRBV5-1|TRBD2
CASSLLGGGSSYNEQFF
TGCGCCAGCAGCCTGCTAGGCGGGGGGAGCTCCTACAATGAGCAGTTCTTC
>NA|TRBJ2-7|TRBV9|NA
CASSVTNPGEQYF
TGTGCCAGCAGCGTAACCAACCCAGGGGAGCAGTACTTC
>NA|TRBJ1-5|TRBV9|NA
CASNLLPEGTDTQHF
TGTGCCAGCAACCTCCTCCCTGAGGGCACAGATACGCAGCATTTT
>NA|TRBJ2-5|TRBV9|NA
CASSVDLGETQYF
TGTGCCAGCAGCGTGGACTTGGGGGAGACCCAGTACTTC
>NA|TRBJ1-1|TRBV2|NA
CASSEQGPTREAFF
TGTGCCAGCAGTGAACAGGGGCCGACCCGGGAAGCTTTCTTT
>NA|TRBJ1-4|TRBV19|NA
CASSMTGTNEKLFF
TGTGCCAGTAGTATGACAGGAACTAATGAAAAACTGTTTTTT